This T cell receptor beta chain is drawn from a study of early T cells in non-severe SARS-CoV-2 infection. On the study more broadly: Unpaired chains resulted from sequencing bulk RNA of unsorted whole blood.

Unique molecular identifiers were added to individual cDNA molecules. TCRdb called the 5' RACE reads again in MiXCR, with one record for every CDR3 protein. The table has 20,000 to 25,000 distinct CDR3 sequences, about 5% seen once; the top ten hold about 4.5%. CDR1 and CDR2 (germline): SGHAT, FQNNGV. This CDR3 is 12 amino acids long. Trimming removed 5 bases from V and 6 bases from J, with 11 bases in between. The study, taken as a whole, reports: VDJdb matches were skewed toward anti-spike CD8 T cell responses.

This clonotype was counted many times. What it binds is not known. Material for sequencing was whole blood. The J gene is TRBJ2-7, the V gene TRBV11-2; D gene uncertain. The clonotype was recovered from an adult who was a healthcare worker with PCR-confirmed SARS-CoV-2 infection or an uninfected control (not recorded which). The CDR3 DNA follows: TGTGCCAGCAGCACCGATTTGAGCGAGCAGTACTTC. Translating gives CASSTDLSEQYF.